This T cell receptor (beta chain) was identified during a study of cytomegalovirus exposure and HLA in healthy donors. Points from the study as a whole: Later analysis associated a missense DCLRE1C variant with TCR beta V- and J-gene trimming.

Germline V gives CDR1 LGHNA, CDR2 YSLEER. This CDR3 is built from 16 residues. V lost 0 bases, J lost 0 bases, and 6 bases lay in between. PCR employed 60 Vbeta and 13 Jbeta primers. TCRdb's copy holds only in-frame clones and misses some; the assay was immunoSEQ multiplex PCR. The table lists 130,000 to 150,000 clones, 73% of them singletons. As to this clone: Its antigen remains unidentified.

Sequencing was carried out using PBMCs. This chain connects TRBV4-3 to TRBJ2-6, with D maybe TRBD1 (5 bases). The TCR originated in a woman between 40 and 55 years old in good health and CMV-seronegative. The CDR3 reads CASSQEQGSGANVLTF. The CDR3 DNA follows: TGCGCCAGCAGCCAAGAGCAGGGCTCTGGGGCCAACGTCCTGACTTTC.